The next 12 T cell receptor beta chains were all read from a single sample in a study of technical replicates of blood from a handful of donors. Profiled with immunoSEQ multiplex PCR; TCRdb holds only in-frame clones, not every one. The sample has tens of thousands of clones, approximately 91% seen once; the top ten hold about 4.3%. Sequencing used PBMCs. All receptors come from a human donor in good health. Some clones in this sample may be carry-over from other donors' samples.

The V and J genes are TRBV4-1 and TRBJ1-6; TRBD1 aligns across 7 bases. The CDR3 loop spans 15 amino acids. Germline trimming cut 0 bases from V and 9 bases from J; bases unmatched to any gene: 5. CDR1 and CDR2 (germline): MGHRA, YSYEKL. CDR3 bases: TGCGCCAGCAGCCAAGACACAGGGGTGGGTTCACCCCTCCACTTT. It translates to CASSQDTGVGSPLHF.

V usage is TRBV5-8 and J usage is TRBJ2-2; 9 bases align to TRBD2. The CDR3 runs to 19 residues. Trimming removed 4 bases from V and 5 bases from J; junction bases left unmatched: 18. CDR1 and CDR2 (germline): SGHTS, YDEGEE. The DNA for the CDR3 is TGTGCCAGCAGCCGGTACTTGGGAGATAGCGGGAGAGAAACCGGGGAGCTGTTTTTT. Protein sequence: CASSRYLGDSGRETGELFF.

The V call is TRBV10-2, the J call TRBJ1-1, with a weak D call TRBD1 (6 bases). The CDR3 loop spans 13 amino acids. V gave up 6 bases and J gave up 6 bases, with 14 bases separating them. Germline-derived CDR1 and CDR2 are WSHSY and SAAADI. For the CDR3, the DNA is TGCGCCAGCAGAGATACAGGGTACTCTGAAGCTTTCTTT. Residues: CASRDTGYSEAFF.

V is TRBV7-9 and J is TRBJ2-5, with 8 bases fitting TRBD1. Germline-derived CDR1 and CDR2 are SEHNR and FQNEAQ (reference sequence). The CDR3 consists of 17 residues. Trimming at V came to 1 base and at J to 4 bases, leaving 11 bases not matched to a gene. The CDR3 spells CASSLVPRTGYRETQYF. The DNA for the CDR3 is TGTGCCAGCAGCTTAGTCCCCCGGACAGGGTACCGAGAGACCCAGTACTTC.

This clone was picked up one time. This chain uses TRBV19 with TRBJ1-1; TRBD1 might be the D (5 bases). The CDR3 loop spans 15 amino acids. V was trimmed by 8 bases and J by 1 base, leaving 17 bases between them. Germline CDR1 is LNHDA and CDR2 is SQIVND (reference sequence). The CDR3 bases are TGTGCCAGTGCTTCCGGGGGTGTGGGGAACACTGAAGCTTTCTTT. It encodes CASASGGVGNTEAFF. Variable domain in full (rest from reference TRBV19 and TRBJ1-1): DGGITQSPKYLFRKEGQNVTLSCEQNLNHDAMYWYRQDPGQGLRLIYYSQIVNDFQKGDIAEGYSVSREKKESFPLTVTSAQKNPTAFYLCASASGGVGNTEAFFGQGTRLTVV.

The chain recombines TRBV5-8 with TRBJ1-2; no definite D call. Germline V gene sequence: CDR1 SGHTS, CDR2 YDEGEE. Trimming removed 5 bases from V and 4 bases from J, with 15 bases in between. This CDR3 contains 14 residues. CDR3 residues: CASRRTPTLYGYTF. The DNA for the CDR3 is TGTGCCAGCAGACGGACTCCCACTCTCTATGGCTACACCTTC.

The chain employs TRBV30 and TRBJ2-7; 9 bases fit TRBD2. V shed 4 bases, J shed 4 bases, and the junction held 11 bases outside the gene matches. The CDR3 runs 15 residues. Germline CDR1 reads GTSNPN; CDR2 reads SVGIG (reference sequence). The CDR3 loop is CAWTGGSGRGYEQYF. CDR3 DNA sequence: TGTGCCTGGACCGGAGGTAGCGGGAGAGGGTACGAGCAGTACTTC.

The CDR3: CASSLGRDYGYTF. For the CDR3, the DNA is TGTGCCAGCAGCTTAGGCCGGGACTATGGCTACACCTTC. The rearrangement joins TRBV7-2 to TRBJ1-2; no firm D call. Germline values: CDR1 SGHTA, CDR2 FQGNSA. V dropped 1 base and J dropped 3 bases, with 6 bases sitting between them. The CDR3 contains 13 residues. Looking up the rest from reference TRBV7-2 and TRBJ1-2 gives the full variable domain: GAGVSQSPSNKVTEKGKDVELRCDPISGHTALYWYRQSLGQGLEFLIYFQGNSAPDKSGLPSDRFSAERTGGSVSTLTIQRTQQEDSAVYLCASSLGRDYGYTFGSGTRLTVV.

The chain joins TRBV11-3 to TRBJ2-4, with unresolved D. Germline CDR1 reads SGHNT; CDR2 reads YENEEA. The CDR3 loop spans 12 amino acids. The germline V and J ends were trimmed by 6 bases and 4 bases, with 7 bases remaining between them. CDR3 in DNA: TGTGCCAGCAGGTGCGTTAAAAACATTCAGTACTTC. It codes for CASRCVKNIQYF.

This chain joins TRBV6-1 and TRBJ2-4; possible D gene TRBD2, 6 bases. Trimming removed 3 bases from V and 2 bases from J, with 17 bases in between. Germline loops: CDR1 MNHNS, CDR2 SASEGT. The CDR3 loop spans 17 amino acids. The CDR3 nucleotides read TGTGCCAGCAGTGAGGGAGGTTTTTCGGGGCCCAAAAACATTCAGTACTTC. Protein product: CASSEGGFSGPKNIQYF.

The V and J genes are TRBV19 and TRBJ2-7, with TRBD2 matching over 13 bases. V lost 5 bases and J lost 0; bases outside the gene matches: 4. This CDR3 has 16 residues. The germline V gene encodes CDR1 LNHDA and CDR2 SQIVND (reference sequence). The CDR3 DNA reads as TGTGCCAGTAGTCCACGGACTAGCGGGAGCTCCTACGAGCAGTACTTC. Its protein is CASSPRTSGSSYEQYF.

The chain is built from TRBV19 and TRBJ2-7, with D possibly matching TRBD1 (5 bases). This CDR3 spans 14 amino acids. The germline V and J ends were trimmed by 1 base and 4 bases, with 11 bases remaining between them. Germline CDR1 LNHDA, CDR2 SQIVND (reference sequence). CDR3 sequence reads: CASSIASGFYEQYF. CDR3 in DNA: TGTGCCAGTAGTATAGCATCAGGGTTTTACGAGCAGTACTTC. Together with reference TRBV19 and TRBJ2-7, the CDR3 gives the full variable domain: DGGITQSPKYLFRKEGQNVTLSCEQNLNHDAMYWYRQDPGQGLRLIYYSQIVNDFQKGDIAEGYSVSREKKESFPLTVTSAQKNPTAFYLCASSIASGFYEQYFGPGTRLTVT.